A selection of T cell receptor beta chains follows, all from one sample in a study of T cell responses to AZD1222 COVID-19 vaccine. Here immunoSEQ multiplex PCR was the method, and the copy in TCRdb shows in-frame clones only, minus some. The sample holds around 150,000 clones, approximately 90% seen once. Sequenced here: peripheral blood, sampled on day 0 of AZD1222 vaccination. These receptors were collected from an adult in good health. Both conserved end residues are part of each CDR3.

TRBJ1-5 TRBV19 CATAAGVRQPQHF
TRBJ1-6 TRBV23-1 CASSQPDRGNSPLHF
TRBJ2-3 TRBV5-1 CASSFGLAGARGTDTQYF
TRBJ2-6 TRBV7-7 CASSLGQGQRAGANVLTF
TRBJ2-2 TRBV28 CASSLSLAGELFF
TRBJ2-3 TRBV7-2 CASRPARGTDTQYF
TRBJ2-7 TRBV28 CASSPQQGGEYF
TRBJ2-5 TRBV18 CASSPLAGAEETQYF
TRBJ1-1 TRBV6-5 CASRRTPYTEAFF
TRBJ2-2 TRBV5-6 CASSFRSDTGELFF
TRBJ2-7 TRBV28 CASSPVGVPSYEQYF
TRBJ1-2 TRBV27 CASSAQGGGYTF
TRBJ2-7 TRBV27 CASSYRTTYEQYF